Listed below are T cell receptor beta chains from one sample, sequenced in a study of T cells in Graves' hyperthyroidism and ophthalmopathy. One entry per CDR3 protein, called by TCRdb with MiXCR from the multiplex PCR reads. The sample records approximately 600,000 distinct CDR3 sequences, roughly 20% being singletons. The sequenced sample was blood. The receptors come from a man aged 30 to 45 with Graves' ophthalmopathy. CDR3s include the opening cysteine and the closing phenylalanine or tryptophan. D genes are given only for firm matches. Size is stated for part of the rows, as once, few or many counts, or as a class when the clone is expanded.

cdr3_aa cdr3_nt clone_size d_call j_call v_call
CASSLLASGSTDTQYF TGTGCCAGCAGTTTATTGGCTAGCGGAAGCACAGATACGCAGTATTTT few TRBD2 TRBJ2-3 TRBV28
CASSLYGEQFF TGTGCCAGCAGTTTATACGGAGAGCAGTTCTTC many - TRBJ2-1 TRBV28
CASSLARRDGYGYTF TGTGCCAGCAGTTTGGCCCGGAGGGACGGCTATGGCTACACCTTC many - TRBJ1-2 TRBV12-3/TRBV12-4
CASSPYTGTEAFF TGTGCCAGCTCACCTTATACTGGCACTGAAGCTTTCTTT many - TRBJ1-1 TRBV18
CAISDYPGQEIQETQYF TGTGCCATCAGTGATTATCCGGGACAGGAAATCCAAGAGACCCAGTACTTC - TRBD1 TRBJ2-5 TRBV10-3
CAIRGDTDYNEQFF TGTGCCATCCGGGGGGACACGGATTACAATGAGCAGTTCTTC - - TRBJ2-1 TRBV10-3
CSAREQGLEQYF TGCAGTGCTAGAGAACAGGGGCTTGAGCAGTACTTC - TRBD1 TRBJ2-7 TRBV20-1
CSASLLNTEAFF TGCAGTGCTAGTTTACTGAACACTGAAGCTTTCTTT - - TRBJ1-1 TRBV20-1
CASSLFGTANTEAFF TGTGCCAGCAGCCTCTTCGGGACAGCGAACACTGAAGCTTTCTTT many TRBD1 TRBJ1-1 TRBV7-2
CASTLQGTQGYNEQFF TGTGCCAGCACCCTCCAGGGCACCCAGGGCTACAATGAGCAGTTCTTC - - TRBJ2-1 TRBV27
CASSQTRERKLLNSPLHF TGTGCCAGCAGCCAAACGAGGGAGAGAAAGCTACTTAATTCACCCCTCCACTTT - - TRBJ1-6 TRBV4-2
CASSGTAIPSGSYNSPLHF TGTGCCAGCAGCGGGACCGCAATACCATCGGGCTCCTATAATTCACCCCTCCACTTT many - TRBJ1-6 TRBV7-8
CASSVSGYGYTF TGTGCCAGCAGTGTTTCCGGGTATGGCTACACCTTC few - TRBJ1-2 TRBV2
CASSSGGQANTEAFF TGCGCCAGCAGCTCGGGGGGACAGGCGAACACTGAAGCTTTCTTT many TRBD1 TRBJ1-1 TRBV5-1
CASITRGRDGGAFF TGTGCCAGCATTACTCGTGGGAGGGATGGGGGAGCTTTCTTT once - TRBJ1-1 TRBV6-5
CASSERLRDGEETQYF TGTGCCAGCAGCGAACGACTCCGGGACGGCGAAGAGACCCAGTACTTC many - TRBJ2-5 TRBV7-2
CASGQSSFYEQYF TGCGCCAGCGGACAGTCATCCTTCTACGAGCAGTACTTC - - TRBJ2-7 TRBV10-2
CASRPTSGIFEQYF TGTGCCAGCAGGCCGACTAGCGGGATTTTCGAGCAGTACTTC many TRBD2 TRBJ2-7 TRBV2
CASSRIAASGETQYF TGTGCCAGCAGTCGGATAGCGGCCTCGGGGGAGACCCAGTACTTC - - TRBJ2-5 TRBV28
CASSPQDLSGNTGELFF TGTGCCAGCTCACCACAAGACTTGAGCGGGAACACCGGGGAGCTGTTTTTT few - TRBJ2-2 TRBV18